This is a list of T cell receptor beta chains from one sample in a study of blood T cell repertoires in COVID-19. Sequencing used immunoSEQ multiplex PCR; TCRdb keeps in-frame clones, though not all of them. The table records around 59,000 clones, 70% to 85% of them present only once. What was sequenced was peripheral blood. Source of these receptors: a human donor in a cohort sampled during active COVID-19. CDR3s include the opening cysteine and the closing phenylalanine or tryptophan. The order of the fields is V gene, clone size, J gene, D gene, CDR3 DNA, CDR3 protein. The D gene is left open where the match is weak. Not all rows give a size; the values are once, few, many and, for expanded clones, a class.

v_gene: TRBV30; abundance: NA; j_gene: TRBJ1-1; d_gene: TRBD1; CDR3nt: TGTGCCTGGACCCCGACAGGGGGCACGACTGAAGCTTTCTTT; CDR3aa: CAWTPTGGTTEAFF
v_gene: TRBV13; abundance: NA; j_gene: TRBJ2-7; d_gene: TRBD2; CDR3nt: TGTGCCAGCAGCTGGACTAGCAACGAGCAGTACTTC; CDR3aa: CASSWTSNEQYF
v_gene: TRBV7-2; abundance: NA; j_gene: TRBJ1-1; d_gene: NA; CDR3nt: TGTGCCAGCAGCACGGGGTCAGGTTTGGTTGAAGCTTTCTTT; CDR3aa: CASSTGSGLVEAFF
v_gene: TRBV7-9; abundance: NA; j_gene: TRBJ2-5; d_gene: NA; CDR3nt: TGTGCCAGCAGCTTAGGCTCTGGGTTGCGGGGAGAGACCCAGTACTTC; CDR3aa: CASSLGSGLRGETQYF
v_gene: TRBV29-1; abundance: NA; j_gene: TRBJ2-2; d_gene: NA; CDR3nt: TGCAGCGTTGATCGGAACACCGGGGAGCTGTTTTTT; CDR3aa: CSVDRNTGELFF
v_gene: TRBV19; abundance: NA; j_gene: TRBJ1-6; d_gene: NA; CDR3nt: TGTGCCAGTAGGAAGACAACGGACTCCTATAATTCACCCCTCCACTTT; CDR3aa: CASRKTTDSYNSPLHF
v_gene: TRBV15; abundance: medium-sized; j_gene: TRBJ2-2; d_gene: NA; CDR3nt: TGTGCCACCAGCAGAGATTCTACAGAGACCGGGGAGCTGTTTTTT; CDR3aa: CATSRDSTETGELFF
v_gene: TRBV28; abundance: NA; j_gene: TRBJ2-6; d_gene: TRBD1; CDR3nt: TGTGCCAGCAGTTTATCCGGGACAGGGGCGATATCTGGGGCCAACGTCCTGACTTTC; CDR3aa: CASSLSGTGAISGANVLTF
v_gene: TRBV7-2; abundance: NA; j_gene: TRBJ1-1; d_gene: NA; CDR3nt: TGTGCCAGCAGCCTACGGACAGATCTTGAAGCTTTCTTT; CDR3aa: CASSLRTDLEAFF
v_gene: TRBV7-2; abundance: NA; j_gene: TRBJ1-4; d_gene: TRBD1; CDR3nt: TGTGCCAGCAGCTTATCCGGGACAGGGGGGGAAAAACTGTTTTTT; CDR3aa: CASSLSGTGGEKLFF
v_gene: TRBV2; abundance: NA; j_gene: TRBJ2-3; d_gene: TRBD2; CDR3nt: TGTGCCAGCAGTGGTCTAGCGGGGGAGACAGATACGCAGTATTTT; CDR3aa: CASSGLAGETDTQYF
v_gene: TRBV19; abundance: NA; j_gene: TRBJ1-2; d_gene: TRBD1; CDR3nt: TGTGCCAGTACCCACCGACAGGGGAGAAACTATGGCTACACCTTC; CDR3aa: CASTHRQGRNYGYTF
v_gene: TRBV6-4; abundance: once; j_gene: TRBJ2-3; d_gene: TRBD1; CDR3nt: TGTGCCAGCAGTGATACGGCAGGGGGCTCTACAGATACGCAGTATTTT; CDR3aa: CASSDTAGGSTDTQYF
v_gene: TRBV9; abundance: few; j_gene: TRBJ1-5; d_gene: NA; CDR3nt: TGTGCCAGTAATCGGGGTGGTTTGGGCAATCAGCCCCAGCATTTT; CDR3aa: CASNRGGLGNQPQHF
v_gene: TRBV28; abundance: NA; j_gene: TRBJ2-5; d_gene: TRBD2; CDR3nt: TGTGCCAGCCGGACTAGCGGGAGCGGAGAGACCCAGTACTTC; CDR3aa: CASRTSGSGETQYF
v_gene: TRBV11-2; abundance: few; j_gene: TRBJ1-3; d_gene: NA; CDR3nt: TGTGCCAGCAGCCCCCCAGGCTCTGGAAACACCATATATTTT; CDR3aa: CASSPPGSGNTIYF
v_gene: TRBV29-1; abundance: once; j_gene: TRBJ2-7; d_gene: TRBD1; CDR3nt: TGCAGCGTCATCACAGGACAGGGGGCTTACGAGCAGTACTTC; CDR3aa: CSVITGQGAYEQYF
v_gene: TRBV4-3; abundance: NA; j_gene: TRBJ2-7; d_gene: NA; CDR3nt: TGCGCCAGCAGCCAAGATCTCGGCGGGGTGTCCGAGCAGTACTTC; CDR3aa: CASSQDLGGVSEQYF
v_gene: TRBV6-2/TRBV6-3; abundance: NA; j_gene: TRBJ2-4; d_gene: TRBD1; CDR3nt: TGTGCCAGCAGTCCACCGACAGGGGAATGGAACATTCAGTACTTC; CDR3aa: CASSPPTGEWNIQYF
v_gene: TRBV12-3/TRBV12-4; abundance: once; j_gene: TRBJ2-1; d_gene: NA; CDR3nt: TGTGCCAGCAGTTTAGGTTCGGAGGAGCAGTTCTTC; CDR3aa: CASSLGSEEQFF
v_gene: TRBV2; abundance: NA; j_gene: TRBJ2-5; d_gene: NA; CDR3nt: TGTGCCAGCAGTGAAGACATGGCTCCGCAGGAGACCCAGTACTTC; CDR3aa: CASSEDMAPQETQYF
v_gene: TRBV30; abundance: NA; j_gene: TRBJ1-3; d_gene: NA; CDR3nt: TGTGCCTGGAGTGTCGGGGTAACGAGCTCTGGAAACACCATATATTTT; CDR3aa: CAWSVGVTSSGNTIYF
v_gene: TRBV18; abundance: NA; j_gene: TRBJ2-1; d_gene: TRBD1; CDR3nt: TGTGCCAGCTCACTGGGACAGGACAATGAGCAGTTCTTC; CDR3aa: CASSLGQDNEQFF
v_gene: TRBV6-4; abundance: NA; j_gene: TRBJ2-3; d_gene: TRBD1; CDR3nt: TGTGCCAGCAGTGACTCGGGACAGGGGGCCGGAGATACGCAGTATTTT; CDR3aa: CASSDSGQGAGDTQYF
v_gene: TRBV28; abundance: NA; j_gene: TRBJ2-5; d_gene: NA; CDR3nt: TGTGCCAGCAGACCCTTAATGGAGCAAGAGACCCAGTACTTC; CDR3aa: CASRPLMEQETQYF
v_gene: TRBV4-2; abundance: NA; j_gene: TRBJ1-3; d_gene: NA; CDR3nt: TGTGCCAGCAGCCACACGACAGCTAACTCTGGAAACACCATATATTTT; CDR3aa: CASSHTTANSGNTIYF
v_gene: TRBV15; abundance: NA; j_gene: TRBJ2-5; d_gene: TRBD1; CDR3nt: TGTGCCACCAGAGGGACAGGGGGAGAGACCCAGTACTTC; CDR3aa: CATRGTGGETQYF
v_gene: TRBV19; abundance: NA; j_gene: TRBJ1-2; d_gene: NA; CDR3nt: TGTGCCAGTAGTACCACCTCAGCTAACTATGGCTACACCTTC; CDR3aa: CASSTTSANYGYTF
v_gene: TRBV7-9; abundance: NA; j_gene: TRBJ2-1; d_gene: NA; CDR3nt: TGTGCCAGCAGCGCCCCAAGAGAGAATGAGCAGTTCTTC; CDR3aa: CASSAPRENEQFF
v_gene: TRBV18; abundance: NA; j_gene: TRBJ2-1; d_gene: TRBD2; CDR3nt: TGTGCCAGCTCACCCGAAAAAACTAGCGGGGTCTACAATGAGCAGTTCTTC; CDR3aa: CASSPEKTSGVYNEQFF
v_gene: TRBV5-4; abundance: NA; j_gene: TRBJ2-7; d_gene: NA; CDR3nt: TGTGCCAGCAGCTTGGCCCAGGGATACGAGCAGTACTTC; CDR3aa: CASSLAQGYEQYF
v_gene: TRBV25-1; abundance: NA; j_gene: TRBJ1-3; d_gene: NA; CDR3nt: TGTGCAACCAGGGTGGACAACTCTGGAAACACCATATATTTT; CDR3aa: CATRVDNSGNTIYF
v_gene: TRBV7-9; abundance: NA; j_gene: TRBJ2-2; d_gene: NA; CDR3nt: TGTGCCAGCAGCTTACAGGGGTTCACCGGGGAGCTGTTTTTT; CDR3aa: CASSLQGFTGELFF
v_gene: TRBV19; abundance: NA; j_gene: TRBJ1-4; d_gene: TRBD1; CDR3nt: TGTGCCAGTAGGGACAGGGAGGCCACTAATGAAAAACTGTTTTTT; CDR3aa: CASRDREATNEKLFF
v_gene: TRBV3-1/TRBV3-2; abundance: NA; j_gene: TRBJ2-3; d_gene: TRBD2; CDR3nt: TGTGCCAGCAGCCCCTTTGGGAGCGGGAGTTACACAGATACGCAGTATTTT; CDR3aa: CASSPFGSGSYTDTQYF
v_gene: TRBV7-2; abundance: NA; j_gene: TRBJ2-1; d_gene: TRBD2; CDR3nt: TGTGCCAGCAGCGCTAGCGGTTACTCCTACAATGAGCAGTTCTTC; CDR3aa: CASSASGYSYNEQFF
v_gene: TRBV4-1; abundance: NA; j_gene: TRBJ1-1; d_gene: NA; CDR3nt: TGCGCCAGCAGCCAAGAATATATCAGGGGCACTGAAGCTTTCTTT; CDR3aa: CASSQEYIRGTEAFF
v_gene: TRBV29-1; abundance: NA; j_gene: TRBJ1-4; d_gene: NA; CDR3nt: TGCAGCGTTGGAATAGGACAGGAAAAACTGTTTTTT; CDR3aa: CSVGIGQEKLFF
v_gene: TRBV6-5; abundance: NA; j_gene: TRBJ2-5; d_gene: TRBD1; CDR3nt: TGTGCCACCACACCTAGACAGGGATGGAAGACCCAGTACTTC; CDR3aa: CATTPRQGWKTQYF
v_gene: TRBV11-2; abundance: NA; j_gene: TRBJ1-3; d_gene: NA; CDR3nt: TGTGCCAGCGGTCTGGGGAGGAGTGGAAACACCATATATTTT; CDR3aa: CASGLGRSGNTIYF
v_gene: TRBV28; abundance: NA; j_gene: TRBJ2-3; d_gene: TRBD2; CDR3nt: TGTGCCAGCAGTTCCGGGACTAGCGTAGATACGCAGTATTTT; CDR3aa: CASSSGTSVDTQYF
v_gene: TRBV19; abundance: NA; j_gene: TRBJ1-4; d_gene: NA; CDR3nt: TGTGCCAGTAGTTTCGGGAAAAAGGCTGAAAAACTGTTTTTT; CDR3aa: CASSFGKKAEKLFF
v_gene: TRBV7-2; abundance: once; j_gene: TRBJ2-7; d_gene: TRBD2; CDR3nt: TGTGCCAGCAGCTCCGATAGCGGGAGGGCCCTCAACGAGCAGTACTTC; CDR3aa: CASSSDSGRALNEQYF